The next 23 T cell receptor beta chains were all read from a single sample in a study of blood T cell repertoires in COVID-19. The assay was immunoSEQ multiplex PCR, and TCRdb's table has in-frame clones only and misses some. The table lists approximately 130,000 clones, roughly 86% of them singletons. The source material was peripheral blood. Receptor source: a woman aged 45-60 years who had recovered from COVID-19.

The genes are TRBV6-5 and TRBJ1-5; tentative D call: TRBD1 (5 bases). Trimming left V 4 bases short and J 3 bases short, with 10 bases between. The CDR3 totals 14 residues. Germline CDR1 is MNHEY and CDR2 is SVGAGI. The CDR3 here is CASSSRQTNQPQHF. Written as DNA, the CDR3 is TGTGCCAGCAGTTCCCGACAGACCAATCAGCCCCAGCATTTT.

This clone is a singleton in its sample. The CDR3 bases are TGTGCCAGCAGCAGGGAGGGCAATGAGCAGTTCTTC. Its translation: CASSREGNEQFF. V gene TRBV11-2 combines with J gene TRBJ2-1; TRBD2 agrees at 7 bases. Germline V lookup: CDR1 SGHAT, CDR2 FQNNGV. After removal of 5 bases from V and 6 bases from J, the junction contained 1 base not matched to a gene. CDR3 length: 12 amino acids. Looking up the rest from reference TRBV11-2 and TRBJ2-1 gives the full variable domain: EAGVAQSPRYKIIEKRQSVAFWCNPISGHATLYWYQQILGQGPKLLIQFQNNGVVDDSQLPKDRFSAERLKGVDSTLKIQPAKLEDSAVYLCASSREGNEQFFGPGTRLTVL.

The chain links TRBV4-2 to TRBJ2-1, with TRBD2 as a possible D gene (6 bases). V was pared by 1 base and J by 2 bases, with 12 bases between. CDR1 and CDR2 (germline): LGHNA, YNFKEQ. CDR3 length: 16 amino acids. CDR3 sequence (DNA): TGTGCCAGCAGCCAAGTTCCGGGACTCCCCTACAATGAGCAGTTCTTC. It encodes CASSQVPGLPYNEQFF.

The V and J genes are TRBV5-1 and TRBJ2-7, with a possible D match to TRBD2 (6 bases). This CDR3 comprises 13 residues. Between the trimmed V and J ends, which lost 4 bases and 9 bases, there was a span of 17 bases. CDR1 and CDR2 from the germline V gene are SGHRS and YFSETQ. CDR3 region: CASSQVPLEGQYF. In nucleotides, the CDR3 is TGCGCCAGCAGCCAGGTACCTTTGGAGGGGCAGTACTTC.

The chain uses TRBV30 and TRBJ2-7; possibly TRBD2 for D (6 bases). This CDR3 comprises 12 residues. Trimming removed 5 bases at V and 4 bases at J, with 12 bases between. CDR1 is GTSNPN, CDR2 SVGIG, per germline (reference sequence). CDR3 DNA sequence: TGTGCCTGGGACCGGGACTTTTACGAGCAGTACTTC. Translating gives CAWDRDFYEQYF. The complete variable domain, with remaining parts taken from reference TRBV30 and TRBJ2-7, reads SQTIHQWPATLVQPVGSPLSLECTVEGTSNPNLYWYRQAAGRGLQLLFYSVGIGQISSEVPQNLSASRPQDRQFILSSKKLLLSDSGFYLCAWDRDFYEQYFGPGTRLTVT.

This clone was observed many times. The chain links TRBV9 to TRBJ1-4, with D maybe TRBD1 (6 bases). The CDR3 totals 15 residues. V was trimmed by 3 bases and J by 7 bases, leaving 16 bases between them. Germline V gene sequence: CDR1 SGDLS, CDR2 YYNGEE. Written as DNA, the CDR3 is TGTGCCAGCAGCGGCTCGGGGGGCGTCGGTGAAAAACTGTTTTTT. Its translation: CASSGSGGVGEKLFF.

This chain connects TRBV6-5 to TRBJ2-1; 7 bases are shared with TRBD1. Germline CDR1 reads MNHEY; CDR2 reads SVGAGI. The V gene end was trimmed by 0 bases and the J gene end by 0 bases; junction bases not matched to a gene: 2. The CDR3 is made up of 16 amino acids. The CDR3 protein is CASSYSWDSSYNEQFF. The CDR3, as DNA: TGTGCCAGCAGTTACTCCTGGGACAGCTCCTACAATGAGCAGTTCTTC.

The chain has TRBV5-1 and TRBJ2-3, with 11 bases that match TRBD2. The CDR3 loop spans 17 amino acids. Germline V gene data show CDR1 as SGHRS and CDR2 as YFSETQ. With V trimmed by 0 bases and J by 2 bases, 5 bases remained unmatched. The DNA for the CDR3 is TGCGCCAGCAGCTTGGAGACTAGCGGGGACTACACAGATACGCAGTATTTT. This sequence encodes CASSLETSGDYTDTQYF.

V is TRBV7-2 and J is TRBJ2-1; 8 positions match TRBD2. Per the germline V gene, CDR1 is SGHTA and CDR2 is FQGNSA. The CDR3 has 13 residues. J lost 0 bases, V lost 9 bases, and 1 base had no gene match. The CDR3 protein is CASTSGSYNEQFF. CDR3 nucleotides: TGTGCCAGTACTAGCGGCTCCTACAATGAGCAGTTCTTC.

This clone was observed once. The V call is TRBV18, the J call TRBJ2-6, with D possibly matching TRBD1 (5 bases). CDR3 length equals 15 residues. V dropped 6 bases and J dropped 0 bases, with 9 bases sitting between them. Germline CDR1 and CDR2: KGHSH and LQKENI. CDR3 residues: CASSQQVSGANVLTF. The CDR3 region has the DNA TGTGCCAGCTCGCAACAGGTCTCTGGGGCCAACGTCCTGACTTTC. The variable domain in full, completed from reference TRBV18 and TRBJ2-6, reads NAGVMQNPRHLVRRRGQEARLRCSPMKGHSHVYWYRQLPEEGLKFMVYLQKENIIDESGMPKERFSAEFPKEGPSILRIQQVVRGDSAAYFCASSQQVSGANVLTFGAGSRLTVL.

The CDR3 DNA reads as TGTGCCAGCAGCAAAAAGTGGGGAGCCGGCAAAAAAAATCAGCCCCAGCATTTT. Translating it yields CASSKKWGAGKKNQPQHF. This chain links TRBV21-1 with TRBJ1-5. TRBV21-1 is an annotated pseudogene. The CDR3 spans 18 residues.

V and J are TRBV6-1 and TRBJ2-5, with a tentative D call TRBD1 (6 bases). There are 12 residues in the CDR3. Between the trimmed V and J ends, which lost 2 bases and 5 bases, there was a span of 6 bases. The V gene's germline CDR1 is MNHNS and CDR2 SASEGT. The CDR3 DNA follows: TGTGCCAGCAGTGAAACAGGGGAGACCCAGTACTTC. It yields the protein CASSETGETQYF.

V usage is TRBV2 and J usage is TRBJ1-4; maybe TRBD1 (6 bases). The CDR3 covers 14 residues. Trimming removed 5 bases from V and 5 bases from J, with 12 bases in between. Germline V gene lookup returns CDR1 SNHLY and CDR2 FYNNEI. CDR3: CASSPGQGNEKLFF. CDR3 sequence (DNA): TGTGCCAGCAGTCCGGGACAAGGAAATGAAAAACTGTTTTTT.

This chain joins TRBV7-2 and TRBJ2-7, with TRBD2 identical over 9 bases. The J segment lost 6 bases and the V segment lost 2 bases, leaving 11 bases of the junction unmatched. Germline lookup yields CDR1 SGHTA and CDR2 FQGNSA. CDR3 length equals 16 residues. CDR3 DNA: TGTGCCAGCAGCTTACAGGCGGGTAGCGGGAGAAGCGAGCAGTACTTC. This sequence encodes CASSLQAGSGRSEQYF.

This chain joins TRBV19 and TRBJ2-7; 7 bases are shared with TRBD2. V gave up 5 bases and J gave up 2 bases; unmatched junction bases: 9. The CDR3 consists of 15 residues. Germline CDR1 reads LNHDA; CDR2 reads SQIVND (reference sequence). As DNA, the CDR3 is TGTGCCAGTAGTGTGACAACCGGGACTACCTACGAGCAGTACTTC. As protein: CASSVTTGTTYEQYF.

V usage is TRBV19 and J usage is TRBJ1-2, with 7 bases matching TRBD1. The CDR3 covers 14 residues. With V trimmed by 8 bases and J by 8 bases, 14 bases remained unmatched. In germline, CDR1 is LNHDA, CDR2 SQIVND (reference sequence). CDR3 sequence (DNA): TGTGCCAGTTCTCCCGACAGGGTTGGACGGGGCTACACCTTC. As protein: CASSPDRVGRGYTF.

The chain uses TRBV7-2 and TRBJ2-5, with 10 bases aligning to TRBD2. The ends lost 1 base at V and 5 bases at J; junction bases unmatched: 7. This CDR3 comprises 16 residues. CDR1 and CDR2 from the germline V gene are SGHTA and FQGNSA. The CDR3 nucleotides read TGTGCCAGCAGCTTAGTGAGCGGGGGGGCCTATGAGACCCAGTACTTC. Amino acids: CASSLVSGGAYETQYF.

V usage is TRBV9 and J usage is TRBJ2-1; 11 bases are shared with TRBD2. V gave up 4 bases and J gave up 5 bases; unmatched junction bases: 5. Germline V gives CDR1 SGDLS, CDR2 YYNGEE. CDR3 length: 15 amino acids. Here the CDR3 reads CASSRGLAGNNEQFF. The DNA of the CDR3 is TGTGCCAGCAGCAGAGGACTAGCGGGTAACAATGAGCAGTTCTTC.

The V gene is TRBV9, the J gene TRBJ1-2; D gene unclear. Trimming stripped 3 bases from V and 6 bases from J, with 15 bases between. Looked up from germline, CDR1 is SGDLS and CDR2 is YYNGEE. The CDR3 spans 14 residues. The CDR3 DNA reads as TGTGCCAGCAGCGCCGGAACCCGGGTCGATGGCTACACCTTC. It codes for CASSAGTRVDGYTF. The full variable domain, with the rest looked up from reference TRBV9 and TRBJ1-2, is DSGVTQTPKHLITATGQRVTLRCSPRSGDLSVYWYQQSLDQGLQFLIQYYNGEERAKGNILERFSAQQFPDLHSELNLSSLELGDSALYFCASSAGTRVDGYTFGSGTRLTVV.

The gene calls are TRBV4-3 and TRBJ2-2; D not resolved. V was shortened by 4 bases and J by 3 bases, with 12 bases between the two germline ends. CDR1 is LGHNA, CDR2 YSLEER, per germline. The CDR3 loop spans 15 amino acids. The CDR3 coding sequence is TGCGCCAGCAGCCGGCAACATAAAGACACCGGGGAGCTGTTTTTT. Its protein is CASSRQHKDTGELFF.

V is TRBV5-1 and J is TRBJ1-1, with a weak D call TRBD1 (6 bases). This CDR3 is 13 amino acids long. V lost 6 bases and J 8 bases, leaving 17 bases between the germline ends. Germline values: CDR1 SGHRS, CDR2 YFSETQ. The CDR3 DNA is TGCGCCAGCACGCCCGGACTCAGGGGAGAAGCTTTCTTT. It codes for CASTPGLRGEAFF. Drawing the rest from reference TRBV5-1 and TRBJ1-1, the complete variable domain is KAGVTQTPRYLIKTRGQQVTLSCSPISGHRSVSWYQQTPGQGLQFLFEYFSETQRNKGNFPGRFSGRQFSNSRSEMNVSTLELGDSALYLCASTPGLRGEAFFGQGTRLTVV.

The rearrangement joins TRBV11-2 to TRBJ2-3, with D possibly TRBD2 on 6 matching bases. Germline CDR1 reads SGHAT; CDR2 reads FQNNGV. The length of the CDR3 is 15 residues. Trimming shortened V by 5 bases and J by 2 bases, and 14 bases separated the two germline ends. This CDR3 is CASSPGTRYTDTQYF. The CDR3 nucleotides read TGTGCCAGCAGCCCCGGGACTCGCTACACAGATACGCAGTATTTT.

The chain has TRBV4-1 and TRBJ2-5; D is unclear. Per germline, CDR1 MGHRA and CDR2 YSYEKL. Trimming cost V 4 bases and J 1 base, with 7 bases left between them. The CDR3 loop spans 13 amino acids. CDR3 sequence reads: CASSLTPQETQYF. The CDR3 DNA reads TGCGCCAGCAGCCTGACACCCCAAGAGACCCAGTACTTC.